This TCR beta chain was profiled in a study of T-cell memory formation after mild COVID-19. Across the study: Each donor largely had its own TCR clusters.

Study findings and constraints: Shrinking CD4+ clones were chiefly CM and EM; CD8+ ones were chiefly EMRA. Day 37-peaking second-wave clones had unconfirmed SARS-CoV-2 specificity. Detection of some responders pre-infection suggested pre-existing cross-reactive memory T cells participated.

The CDR3 runs to 15 residues. Germline V lookup: CDR1 MNHEY, CDR2 SVGAGI. Trimming pared 0 bases from V and 0 bases from J, leaving 9 bases between. TCRdb redid the calling of the 5' RACE reads with MiXCR, one entry per CDR3 protein. The table lists over 400,000 distinct CDR3 sequences, less than 25% of them singletons, with about 12% in the top ten. This clonotype was recorded a few times. Its target is not known. The specimen sequenced was PBMCs or a T cell subset sorted from them (not recorded which). This TCR came from an adult woman who had mild COVID-19 (a few samples of this study predate the infection). Cell type and time point are not known. The V call is TRBV6-5, the J call TRBJ2-7; D not certain. The CDR3 region is CASSYSPESSYEQYF. The CDR3 DNA follows: TGTGCCAGCAGTTACTCGCCCGAGAGCTCCTACGAGCAGTACTTC.